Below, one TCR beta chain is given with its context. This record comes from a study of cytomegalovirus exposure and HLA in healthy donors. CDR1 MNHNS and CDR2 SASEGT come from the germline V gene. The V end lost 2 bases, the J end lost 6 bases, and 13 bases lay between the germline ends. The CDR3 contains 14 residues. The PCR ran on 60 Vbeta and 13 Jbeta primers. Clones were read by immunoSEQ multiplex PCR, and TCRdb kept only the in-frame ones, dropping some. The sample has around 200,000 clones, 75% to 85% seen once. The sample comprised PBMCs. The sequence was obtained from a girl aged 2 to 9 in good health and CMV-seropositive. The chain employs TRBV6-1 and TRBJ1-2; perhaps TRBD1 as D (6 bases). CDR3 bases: TGTGCCAGCAGTGAACGCCGCCAGGGGAATGGCTACACCTTC. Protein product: CASSERRQGNGYTF.